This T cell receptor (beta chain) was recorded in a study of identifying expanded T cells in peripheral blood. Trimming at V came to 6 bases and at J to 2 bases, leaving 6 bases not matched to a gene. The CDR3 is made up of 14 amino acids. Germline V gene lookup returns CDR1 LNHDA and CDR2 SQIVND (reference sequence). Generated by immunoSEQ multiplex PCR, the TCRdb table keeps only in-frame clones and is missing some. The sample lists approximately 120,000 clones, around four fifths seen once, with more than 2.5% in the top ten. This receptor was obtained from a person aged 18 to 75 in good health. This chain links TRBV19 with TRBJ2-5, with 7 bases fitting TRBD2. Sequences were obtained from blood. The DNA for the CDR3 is TGTGCCAGTAGAAGAGCTAGCGGACAAGAGACCCAGTACTTC. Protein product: CASRRASGQETQYF.